These 9 T cell receptor beta chains were sequenced from one sample in a study of T cell clonality in common variable immunodeficiency. Sequencing was performed with immunoSEQ multiplex PCR; in TCRdb, only in-frame clones are kept and a portion is missing. The table lists tens of thousands of clones, with no singletons. General study points: Reportedly, TCR beta sequences from common variable immunodeficiency showed fewer deletions and N-nucleotide insertions.

What these receptors recognize is not known. The source material was peripheral blood mononuclear cells. The source is a human donor with common variable immunodeficiency.

This clone was counted at least ten times. The missing CDR3 end, 3 residues past where the read stops, is filled in from the germline J gene. This chain links TRBV15 with TRBJ1-6; tentative D call: TRBD1 (5 bases). Germline V gives CDR1 LNHNV, CDR2 YYDKDF (reference sequence). Trimming removed 5 bases at V and 7 bases at J, with 15 bases between. The CDR3 contains 15 residues. The sequenced part of the CDR3 DNA is TGTGCCACCAGCCTTCAACGGGAGGGGAATTCACCC. Residues: CATSLQREGNSP. The full CDR3 reads CATSLQREGNSPLHF.

There are many counts of this clone. The sequenced fragment ends 3 residues before the CDR3 boundary, so the rest is inferred from the germline J gene. V is TRBV20-1 and J is TRBJ1-2, with a weak D call TRBD1 (5 bases). Trimming left V 8 bases short and J 4 bases short, with 11 bases between. The germline V gene has CDR1 DFQATT and CDR2 SNEGSKA (reference sequence). This CDR3 is 11 amino acids long. CDR3 sequence reads: CSPQGGYGYTF. Partial CDR3 DNA: TGCAGTCCCCAGGGCGGCTATGGC.

This clone was seen at least ten times. With the read ending 3 residues before the CDR3 end, the germline J gene is used to fill in that end. This chain uses TRBV5-1 with TRBJ1-4, with D uncertain. With 0 bases removed from V and 8 bases from J, the gap between germline ends came to 8 bases. Germline CDR1 is SGHRS and CDR2 is YFSETQ. CDR3 length: 13 residues. This CDR3 is CASSLEIGEKLFF. The CDR3 DNA, read in part, is TGCGCCAGCAGCTTGGAGATAGGGGAAAAA.

This clone has ten or more counts. The read halts 3 residues ahead of the CDR3 end, with the missing end drawn from the germline J gene. The chain recombines TRBV20-1 with TRBJ2-3; 9 bases match TRBD2. The CDR3 covers 15 residues. Germline V gives CDR1 DFQATT, CDR2 SNEGSKA (reference sequence). V shed 0 bases, J shed 5 bases, and the junction held 6 bases outside the gene matches. The covered CDR3 bases are TGCAGTGCTAGAGAGGCTAGCGGGGTAGGAGATACG. Protein product: CSAREASGVGDT. The CDR3 in full is CSAREASGVGDTQYF.

This clone was observed many times. The CDR3 end falls 3 residues outside the read, so it is completed with the germline J gene. This chain links TRBV7-3 with TRBJ2-6; the D gene is possibly TRBD1 (5 bases). The length of the CDR3 is 16 residues. Trimming took 4 bases from V and 0 from J, leaving 10 bases between them. CDR1 is SGHTA and CDR2 is FQGTGA in the germline V gene. The CDR3 protein is CASSSSRVSGANVLTF. The sequenced CDR3 bases are TGTGCCAGCAGCTCATCCAGGGTCTCTGGGGCCAACGTC.

This clone was seen ten or more times. The observed sequence ends 3 residues before the CDR3 terminus, with the missing tail filled in from the germline J gene. The rearrangement uses TRBV18 and TRBJ1-1, with 7 bases aligning to TRBD1. Germline trimming cut 3 bases from V and 7 bases from J; bases unmatched to any gene: 11. The germline V gene encodes CDR1 KGHSH and CDR2 LQKENI. CDR3 length: 15 amino acids. CDR3 DNA, as far as it was read: TGTGCCAGCTCACCGGACTCCCCGCGGACAGGTGAA. It specifies CASSPDSPRTGE. The whole CDR3 is CASSPDSPRTGEAFF.

This clone was observed at least ten times. The CDR3 end is not reached by the read, which stops 3 residues before it; the germline J gene fills it in. The chain couples TRBV7-2 to TRBJ2-3, with D unclear. There are 14 residues in the CDR3. Germline CDR1 reads SGHTA; CDR2 reads FQGNSA. Trimming pared 2 bases from V and 2 bases from J, leaving 8 bases between. The CDR3 loop is CASSLWADTDTQYF. The sequenced part of the CDR3 DNA is TGTGCCAGCAGCTTATGGGCAGACACAGATACG.

This clone was observed at least ten times. Read data end 3 residues before the CDR3 end; the end is taken from the germline J gene. The sample holds other DNA sequences that translate to the same CDR3. The chain uses TRBV20-1 and TRBJ1-4; TRBD1 matches at 7 bases. V lost 0 bases and J lost 7; bases outside the gene matches: 2. CDR1 and CDR2 (germline): DFQATT, SNEGSKA (reference sequence). The length of the CDR3 is 13 residues. The sequenced part of the CDR3 DNA is TGCAGTGCTAGAGAACAGGGGCGTGAAAAA. This sequence encodes CSAREQGREK. The whole CDR3 is CSAREQGREKLFF.

This clone came up many times. The CDR3 bases that were read are TGTGCCTGGGGGACAGGGGTGGGTTATGGC. Residues: CAWGTGVGYG. The CDR3 in full is CAWGTGVGYGYTF. The chain recombines TRBV30 with TRBJ1-2; 10 positions match TRBD1. From the germline J gene comes the end of the CDR3, since the read stops 3 residues before it. Trimming took 5 bases from V and 5 from J; bases not matched to a gene: 5. This CDR3 region has 13 residues. The germline gives CDR1 GTSNPN, CDR2 SVGIG (reference sequence).